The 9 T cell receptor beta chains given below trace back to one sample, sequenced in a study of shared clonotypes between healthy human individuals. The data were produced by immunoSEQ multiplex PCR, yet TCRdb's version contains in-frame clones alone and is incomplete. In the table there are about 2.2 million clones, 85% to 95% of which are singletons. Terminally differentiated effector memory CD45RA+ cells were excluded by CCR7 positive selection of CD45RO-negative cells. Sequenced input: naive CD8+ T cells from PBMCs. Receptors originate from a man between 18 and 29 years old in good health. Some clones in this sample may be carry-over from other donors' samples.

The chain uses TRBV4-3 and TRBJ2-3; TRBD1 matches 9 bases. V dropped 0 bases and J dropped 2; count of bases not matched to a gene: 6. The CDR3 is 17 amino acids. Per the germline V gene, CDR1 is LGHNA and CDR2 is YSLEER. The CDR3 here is CASSQDWTGADTDTQYF. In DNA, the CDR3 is TGCGCCAGCAGCCAAGATTGGACAGGGGCGGACACAGATACGCAGTATTTT.

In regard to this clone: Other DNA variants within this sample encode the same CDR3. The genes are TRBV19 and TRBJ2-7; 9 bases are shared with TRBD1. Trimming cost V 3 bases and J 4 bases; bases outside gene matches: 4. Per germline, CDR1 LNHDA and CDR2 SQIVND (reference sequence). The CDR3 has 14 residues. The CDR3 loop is CASSMGTGSYEQYF. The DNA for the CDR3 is TGTGCCAGTAGTATGGGGACAGGGAGTTACGAGCAGTACTTC.

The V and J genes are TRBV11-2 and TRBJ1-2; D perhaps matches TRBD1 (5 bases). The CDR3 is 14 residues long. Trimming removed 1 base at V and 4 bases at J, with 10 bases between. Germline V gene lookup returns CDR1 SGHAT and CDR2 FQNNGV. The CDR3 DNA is TGTGCCAGCAGCTTAGCTGCGGGGGGCTATGGCTACACCTTC. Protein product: CASSLAAGGYGYTF. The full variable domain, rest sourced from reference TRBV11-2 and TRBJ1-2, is EAGVAQSPRYKIIEKRQSVAFWCNPISGHATLYWYQQILGQGPKLLIQFQNNGVVDDSQLPKDRFSAERLKGVDSTLKIQPAKLEDSAVYLCASSLAAGGYGYTFGSGTRLTVV.

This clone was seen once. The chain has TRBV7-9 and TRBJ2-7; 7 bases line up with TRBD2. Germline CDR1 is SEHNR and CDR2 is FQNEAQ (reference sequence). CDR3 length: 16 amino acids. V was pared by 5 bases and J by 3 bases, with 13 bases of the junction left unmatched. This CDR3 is CASSPVTSPSGYEQYF. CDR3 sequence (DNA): TGTGCCAGCAGCCCTGTGACTAGCCCGAGCGGCTACGAGCAGTACTTC.

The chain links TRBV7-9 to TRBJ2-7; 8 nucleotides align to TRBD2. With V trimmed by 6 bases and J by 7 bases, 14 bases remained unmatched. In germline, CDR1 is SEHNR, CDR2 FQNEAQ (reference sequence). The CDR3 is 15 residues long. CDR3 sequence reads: CASRDLLSGKGEQYF. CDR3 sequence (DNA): TGTGCCAGCAGGGATTTACTTAGCGGGAAGGGGGAGCAGTACTTC.

The chain's CDR3 is CASSERTVWGDGYTF. Written as DNA, the CDR3 is TGTGCCAGCAGTGAACGTACCGTCTGGGGGGATGGCTACACCTTC. V usage is TRBV25-1 and J usage is TRBJ1-2; TRBD1 might be the D (5 bases). V lost 2 bases to trimming and J lost 6 bases, with 16 bases between them. CDR1 MGHDK and CDR2 SYGVNS come from the germline V gene. This CDR3 comprises 15 residues.

The CDR3 spells CASGVGHLNEKLFF. The CDR3 DNA reads as TGTGCCAGCGGGGTAGGGCACCTAAATGAAAAACTGTTTTTT. The chain is built from TRBV2 and TRBJ1-4, with D hard to call. The CDR3 length is 14 residues. The germline V and J ends were trimmed by 8 bases and 5 bases, with 15 bases remaining between them. Germline lookup yields CDR1 SNHLY and CDR2 FYNNEI. Combining the CDR3 with reference TRBV2 and TRBJ1-4 gives the whole variable domain EPEVTQTPSHQVTQMGQEVILRCVPISNHLYFYWYRQILGQKVEFLVSFYNNEISEKSEIFDDQFSVERPDGSNFTLKIRSTKLEDSAMYFCASGVGHLNEKLFFGSGTQLSVL.

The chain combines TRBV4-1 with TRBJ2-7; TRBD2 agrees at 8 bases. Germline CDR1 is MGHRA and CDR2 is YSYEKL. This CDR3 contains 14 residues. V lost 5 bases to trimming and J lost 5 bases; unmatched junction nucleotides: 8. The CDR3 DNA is TGCGCCAGCAGCTACGGGACTAGTAGCCACGAGCAGTACTTC. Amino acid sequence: CASSYGTSSHEQYF.

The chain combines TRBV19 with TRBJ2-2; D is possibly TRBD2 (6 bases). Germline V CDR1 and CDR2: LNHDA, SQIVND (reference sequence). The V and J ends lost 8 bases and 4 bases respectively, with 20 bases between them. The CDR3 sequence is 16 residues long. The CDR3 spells CASSALFRGGTGELFF. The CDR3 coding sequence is TGTGCCAGTTCTGCCCTTTTCCGGGGAGGCACCGGGGAGCTGTTTTTT. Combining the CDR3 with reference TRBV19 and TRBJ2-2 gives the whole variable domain DGGITQSPKYLFRKEGQNVTLSCEQNLNHDAMYWYRQDPGQGLRLIYYSQIVNDFQKGDIAEGYSVSREKKESFPLTVTSAQKNPTAFYLCASSALFRGGTGELFFGEGSRLTVL.